This T cell receptor (beta chain) was retrieved from a study of CD8 T cells in Susac syndrome. The study, taken as a whole, reports: An acknowledgment was made by the study that its TCR sequencing and HLA analysis involved relatively few individuals.

The CDR3 runs to 13 residues. Trimming stripped 0 bases from V and 4 bases from J, with 6 bases between. A remark on this clonotype: The antigen is not known.

A quantity of 0.5 to 1 ug RNA underwent reverse transcription using random hexamers. The TCR beta CDR3 was amplified by immunoSEQ multiplex PCR across 54 Vbeta, 13 Jbeta. TCRdb used MiXCR to reprocess the immunoSEQ multiplex PCR reads, holding one entry per CDR3 protein. This table has under 150,000 distinct CDR3 sequences, around 94% appearing once. FACS was used to enrich TEMRA cells, whereas the CD8+ and CD4+ T cells were obtained by negative isolation. The sequence came from a human donor with multiple sclerosis. The chain links TRBV12-3 or TRBV12-4 to TRBJ1-1, with D unresolved. Sequenced material: CD4+ T cells from PBMCs. The CDR3 DNA reads TGTGCCAGCAGTTTAGCAGAACGCACTGAAGCTTTCTTT. Translated: CASSLAERTEAFF.